These 15 T cell receptor beta chains share one sample of origin, sequenced in a study of shared clonotypes between healthy human individuals. Generated by immunoSEQ multiplex PCR, the TCRdb table keeps only in-frame clones and is missing some. The sample carries under 300,000 clones, about 65% recorded once. Sequenced: memory CD4+ T cells sorted from blood. The subset was: CD45RA-negative fraction. These TCRs come from a man aged 25-40 years in good health.

The genes are TRBV6-1 and TRBJ2-1; 7 bases are shared with TRBD2. The length of the CDR3 is 14 residues. Germline V gene sequence: CDR1 MNHNS, CDR2 SASEGT. J lost 9 bases, V lost 4 bases, and 9 bases had no gene match. This CDR3 reads CASSASTSLGEQFF. The CDR3 DNA is TGTGCCAGCAGTGCTTCGACTAGCTTAGGTGAGCAGTTCTTC.

V is TRBV28 and J is TRBJ2-3; D is unresolved. The germline V gene encodes CDR1 MDHEN and CDR2 SYDVKM. V gave up 2 bases and J gave up 8 bases, with 14 bases separating them. There are 14 residues in the CDR3. The chain's CDR3 is CASSLKTPSGTQYF. CDR3 DNA sequence: TGTGCCAGCAGTTTAAAAACCCCGTCGGGTACGCAGTATTTT. Full variable domain (remainder filled in from reference TRBV28 and TRBJ2-3): DVKVTQSSRYLVKRTGEKVFLECVQDMDHENMFWYRQDPGLGLRLIYFSYDVKMKEKGDIPEGYSVSREKKERFSLILESASTNQTSMYLCASSLKTPSGTQYFGPGTRLTVL.

The J gene is TRBJ2-7, the V gene TRBV7-2, with TRBD1 matching over 9 bases. V gave up 5 bases and J gave up 3 bases; unmatched junction bases: 8. The CDR3 runs 15 residues. Per the germline V gene, CDR1 is SGHTA and CDR2 is FQGNSA. The CDR3 region is CASSPPGTGFYEQYF. The CDR3 coding sequence is TGTGCCAGCAGCCCACCCGGGACAGGGTTCTACGAGCAGTACTTC. The complete variable domain, with remaining parts taken from reference TRBV7-2 and TRBJ2-7, reads GAGVSQSPSNKVTEKGKDVELRCDPISGHTALYWYRQSLGQGLEFLIYFQGNSAPDKSGLPSDRFSAERTGGSVSTLTIQRTQQEDSAVYLCASSPPGTGFYEQYFGPGTRLTVT.

This clone was observed many times. The V gene is TRBV5-5, the J gene TRBJ1-5, with D hard to call. Germline assignment: CDR1 SGHKS and CDR2 YYEKEE (reference sequence). The CDR3 is 13 residues long. Trimming stripped 2 bases from V and 6 bases from J, with 9 bases between. The CDR3: CASSFFSSQPQHF. The CDR3 DNA is TGTGCCAGCAGCTTTTTTTCAAGTCAGCCCCAGCATTTT.

J is TRBJ2-5 and V is TRBV2; D remains unclear. V shed 4 bases and J shed 5 bases, with 14 bases lying between them. The CDR3 totals 14 residues. Germline lookup yields CDR1 SNHLY and CDR2 FYNNEI. CDR3 amino acids: CASSAQSISETQYF. The CDR3 region has the DNA TGTGCCAGCAGTGCCCAATCCATCTCTGAGACCCAGTACTTC.

The DNA of the CDR3 is TGTGCCAGCAGCCTATGGGCTGGACTAGCGGGAGAGGCGAATGAGCAGTTCTTC. Its translation: CASSLWAGLAGEANEQFF. The rearrangement uses TRBV11-2 and TRBJ2-1, with 13 bases lining up with TRBD2. The germline V gene encodes CDR1 SGHAT and CDR2 FQNNGV. The V segment lost 5 bases and the J segment 7 bases; nucleotides outside the gene matches: 14. CDR3 size: 18 residues.

The chain couples TRBV28 to TRBJ2-1, with 9 nucleotides matching TRBD1. CDR1 and CDR2 from the germline V gene are MDHEN and SYDVKM. The CDR3 is 18 residues long. Trimming removed 3 bases from V and 8 bases from J; junction bases left unmatched: 17. The CDR3 sequence: CASSFLVDLGQGRHEQFF. The CDR3 DNA reads as TGTGCCAGCAGTTTCCTCGTAGATTTGGGACAGGGTCGTCATGAGCAGTTCTTC.

This clone was recorded at least ten times. The rearrangement links TRBV4-3 to TRBJ1-1; TRBD1 might be the D (5 bases). The CDR3 has 12 residues. Germline V gene sequence: CDR1 LGHNA, CDR2 YSLEER. The ends were cut back, 0 bases at V and 10 bases at J, with 9 bases in the middle. The CDR3 spells CASSQDVGPAFF. In DNA form, the CDR3 reads TGCGCCAGCAGCCAAGATGTGGGACCAGCTTTCTTT.

The rearrangement joins TRBV28 to TRBJ1-2; 10 bases match TRBD1. Germline assignment: CDR1 MDHEN and CDR2 SYDVKM. V shed 3 bases and J 3 bases; nucleotides not matched to a gene: 1. CDR3 length equals 14 residues. The CDR3 bases are TGTGCCAGCAGTTTGGGACAGGGGCACTATGGCTACACCTTC. This sequence encodes CASSLGQGHYGYTF.

This chain connects TRBV5-4 to TRBJ2-5; 8 nucleotides agree with TRBD2. Trimming took 1 base from V and 5 from J; bases not matched to a gene: 10. Germline V gene lookup returns CDR1 SGHNT and CDR2 YYREEE (reference sequence). This CDR3 is 16 amino acids long. In DNA, the CDR3 is TGTGCCAGCAGCTTGCCAGCGGGAGTCCAGGGGGAGACCCAGTACTTC. As protein: CASSLPAGVQGETQYF.

V gene TRBV7-6 combines with J gene TRBJ2-1; 14 bases align to TRBD2. Germline loops: CDR1 SGHVS, CDR2 FNYEAQ. This CDR3 has 16 amino acids. The J segment lost 6 bases and the V segment lost 7 bases, leaving 8 bases of the junction unmatched. CDR3 region: CASTLMGTSGGNEQFF. CDR3 nucleotide sequence: TGTGCCAGCACCCTAATGGGGACTAGCGGGGGCAATGAGCAGTTCTTC.

This clone was detected only once. The CDR3 DNA reads as TGTGCCAGCAGCTTAGTCGGGGCCATGGATACGCAGTATTTT. It yields the protein CASSLVGAMDTQYF. This sequence joins TRBV11-2 and TRBJ2-3; D possibly matches TRBD1 or TRBD2 (5 bases each). Germline V CDR1 and CDR2: SGHAT, FQNNGV. This CDR3 spans 14 amino acids. The V gene lost 1 base and the J gene lost 6 bases, with 11 bases spanning the gap.

This chain connects TRBV18 to TRBJ2-2; D unclear. Germline CDR1 KGHSH, CDR2 LQKENI. V lost 3 bases to trimming and J lost 4 bases, with 9 bases between them. The CDR3 has 14 amino acids. CDR3 coding DNA: TGTGCCAGCTCACCGGTTGGGGTCACCGGGGAGCTGTTTTTT. This encodes CASSPVGVTGELFF.

This clone was observed a handful of times. The chain links TRBV11-3 to TRBJ2-1, with D maybe TRBD1 (7 bases). The V end was cut by 2 bases, the J end by 8 bases, with 13 bases between. Germline CDR1 reads SGHNT; CDR2 reads YENEEA. This CDR3 region has 14 residues. DNA for the CDR3: TGTGCCAGCAGCTTATACAGGGGAGGCTATGAGCAGTTCTTC. It codes for CASSLYRGGYEQFF. Full variable domain (rest looked up from reference TRBV11-3 and TRBJ2-1): EAGVVQSPRYKIIEKKQPVAFWCNPISGHNTLYWYLQNLGQGPELLIRYENEEAVDDSQLPKDRFSAERLKGVDSTLKIQPAELGDSAVYLCASSLYRGGYEQFFGPGTRLTVL.

This clone was seen only a few times. The rearrangement joins TRBV4-3 to TRBJ1-3; D not resolved. The V gene's germline CDR1 is LGHNA and CDR2 YSLEER. The CDR3 is 15 residues long. V was trimmed by 1 base and J by 0 bases, leaving 7 bases between them. Here the CDR3 reads CASSQVGSSGNTIYF. CDR3 in DNA: TGCGCCAGCAGCCAAGTAGGGTCCTCTGGAAACACCATATATTTT.